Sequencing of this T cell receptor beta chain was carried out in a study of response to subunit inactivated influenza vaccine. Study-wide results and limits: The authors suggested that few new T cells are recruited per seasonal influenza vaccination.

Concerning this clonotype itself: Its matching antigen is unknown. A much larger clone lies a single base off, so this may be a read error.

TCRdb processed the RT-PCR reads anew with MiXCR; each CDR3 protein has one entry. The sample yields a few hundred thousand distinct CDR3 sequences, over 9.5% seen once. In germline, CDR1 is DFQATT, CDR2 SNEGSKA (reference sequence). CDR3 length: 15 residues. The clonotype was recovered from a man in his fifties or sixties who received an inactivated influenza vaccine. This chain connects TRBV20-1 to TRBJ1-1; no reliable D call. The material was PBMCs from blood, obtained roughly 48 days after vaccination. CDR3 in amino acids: CSASNQVVILAEVFF. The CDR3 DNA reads TGCAGTGCCTCAAATCAAGTAGTAATACTCGCTGAAGTTTTCTTT.